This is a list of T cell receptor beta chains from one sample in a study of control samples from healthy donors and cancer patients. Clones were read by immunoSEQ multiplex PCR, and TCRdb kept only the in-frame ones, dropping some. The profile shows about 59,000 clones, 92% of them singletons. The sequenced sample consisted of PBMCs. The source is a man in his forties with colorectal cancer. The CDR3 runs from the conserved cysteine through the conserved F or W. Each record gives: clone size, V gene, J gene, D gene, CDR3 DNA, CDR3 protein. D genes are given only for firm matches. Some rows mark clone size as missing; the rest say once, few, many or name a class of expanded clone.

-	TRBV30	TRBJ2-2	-	TGTGCCTGGAGTACTTACAGCGGGGAGCTGTTTTTT	CAWSTYSGELFF
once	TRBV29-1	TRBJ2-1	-	TGCAGCCCGAATCGGGGGAATGAGCAGTTCTTC	CSPNRGNEQFF
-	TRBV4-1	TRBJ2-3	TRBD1	TGCGCCAGCAGCCTCATCGACAGGGGGCCCGCAGATACGCAGTATTTT	CASSLIDRGPADTQYF
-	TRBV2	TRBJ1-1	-	TGTGCCAGCACCGGAGAGAACACTGAAGCTTTCTTT	CASTGENTEAFF
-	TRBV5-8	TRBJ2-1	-	TGTGCCAGCAGCTTGTCACCCGGGGGCCGGTCGGGTGAGCAGTTCTTC	CASSLSPGGRSGEQFF
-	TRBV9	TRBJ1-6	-	TGTGCCAGCAGCGTAACAGGGAATTCACCCCTCCACTTT	CASSVTGNSPLHF
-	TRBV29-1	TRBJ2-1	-	TGCAGCGTTGGACAAAAGGAGCAGTTCTTC	CSVGQKEQFF
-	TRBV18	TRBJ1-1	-	TGTGCCAGCTCACCGAAAAAGGACACTGAAGCTTTCTTT	CASSPKKDTEAFF
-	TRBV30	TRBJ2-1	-	TGTGCCTGGGGAAAGGTCTCCTACAATGAGCAGTTCTTC	CAWGKVSYNEQFF
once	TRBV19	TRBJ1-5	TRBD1	TGTGCCAGTAGTATAGATTCAGGGGGGTATAGCAATCAGCCCCAGCATTTT	CASSIDSGGYSNQPQHF
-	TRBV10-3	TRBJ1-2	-	TGTGCCACCAATGATAGGGGGATTGGCGGCTACACCTTC	CATNDRGIGGYTF